The sequence of this T cell receptor (beta chain) was determined in a study of blood T cell repertoires in COVID-19. Looked up from germline, CDR1 is SGHAT and CDR2 is FQNNGV. The CDR3 covers 13 residues. V shed 0 bases and J shed 2 bases, with 4 bases lying between them. Assay: immunoSEQ multiplex PCR; the TCRdb copy retains only in-frame clones and omits some. There are 210,000 or so clones in the sample; roughly 85% occur only once, and approximately 5% lies in the top ten. This chain joins TRBV11-2 and TRBJ1-2; D gene ambiguous. The source is a man aged 50 to 59 with COVID-19, enrolled during active disease. The sequenced material came from peripheral blood. The CDR3 DNA sequence: TGTGCCAGCAGCTTAGATCTCAACTATGGCTACACCTTC. The encoded protein is CASSLDLNYGYTF.